The T cell receptor (beta chain) under discussion was sequenced for a study of response to subunit inactivated influenza vaccine. Study conclusions and caveats: There was a suggestion from the authors that each seasonal influenza vaccination recruits few new T cells.

In germline, CDR1 is MNHEY, CDR2 SVGEGT. With 7 bases clipped from V and 2 bases from J, the junction kept 10 bases outside the gene matches. This CDR3 contains 16 residues. Of note for this clonotype: Its antigen is unidentified.

TCRdb reprocessed the RT-PCR reads with MiXCR, giving one entry per CDR3 protein. The sample gives 500,000 to 600,000 distinct CDR3 sequences, 16% of which show up once; less than 4% is in the top ten. The rearrangement uses TRBV6-2 or TRBV6-3 and TRBJ1-5; 8 nucleotides line up with TRBD1. The sample in question was CD4+ T cells sorted from PBMCs, obtained roughly 24 months after vaccination. The source of this sequence is a man aged 45 to 70 who received an inactivated influenza vaccine. The DNA of the CDR3 is TGTGCCAGCACAGGACAGGGAAACGTCGGCAATCAGCCCCAGCATTTT. This codes for CASTGQGNVGNQPQHF.